This T cell receptor (beta chain) was recorded in a study of CD4 T cells in relation to SARS-CoV-2 and coronaviruses. Study background: The restricting HLA molecule for shared crossreactive spike epitopes was mapped.

Before the COVID-19 pandemic, during about 2010-2018, CD4+ T cells were taken from unexposed donors. Cryopreserved PBMCs were CD4-enriched, then split into naive and memory cells. This clone was seen only a few times. Its antigen is not known. Germline CDR1 and CDR2: SGHRS and YFSETQ. V lost 4 bases to trimming and J lost 4 bases, with 6 bases between them. The CDR3 covers 13 residues. Study-level results: Crossreactivity was assessed only for spike protein, not other viral proteins. Crossreactive clones expanded significantly less to SARS-CoV-2 than monoreactive clones.

Produced via immunoSEQ multiplex PCR; TCRdb's table is partial and in-frame only. The sample yields 60,000 to 85,000 clones, 85% to 95% seen once. Material: naive CD4+ T cells from PBMCs. Subset in this sample: naive CD4+ T cells isolated by negative enrichment. This chain joins TRBV5-1 and TRBJ1-6, with no clear D. This receptor was taken from a human donor in good health. CDR3 DNA sequence: TGCGCCAGCAGCGTAGGGTATAATTCACCCCTCCACTTT. Its translation is CASSVGYNSPLHF.